This is a list of T cell receptor beta chains from one sample in a study of T cell responses to AZD1222 COVID-19 vaccine. TCRdb's table, derived via immunoSEQ multiplex PCR, lists solely in-frame clones and lacks some. The repertoire holds some 150,000 clones, with about 85% as singletons. Sample: peripheral blood, taken on day 0 of AZD1222 vaccination. The source is an adult in good health. Both conserved end residues are part of each CDR3. D genes are given only for firm matches. A clone size is listed for some rows: how often the clone was seen (once, few, many), or a class if it is expanded.

>TRBJ1-5|.|13|TRBV19|once
TGTGCCAGTAGTACCCAGCACTTAGAGCCCCAGCATTTT
CASSTQHLEPQHF
>TRBJ1-2|.|14|TRBV6-2/TRBV6-3|.
TGTGCCAGCAGTCCCCACAACAGTGGAGGTGGCTACACCTTC
CASSPHNSGGGYTF
>TRBJ2-5|.|13|TRBV6-6|.
TGTGCCAGCAGTTACTCGAGCAGGGTGCGCCAGTACTTC
CASSYSSRVRQYF
>TRBJ1-5|.|16|TRBV19|.
TGTGCCAGTAGTATGGATCGGGATTTCAGCAATCAGCCCCAGCATTTT
CASSMDRDFSNQPQHF
>TRBJ2-7|.|14|TRBV6-2/TRBV6-3|.
TGTGCCAGCAGTTACGGCGGACAGAGATACGAGCAGTACTTC
CASSYGGQRYEQYF
>TRBJ2-5|.|13|TRBV7-2|.
TGTGCCAGCAGCGCCCGGGGGGCAGAGACCCAGTACTTC
CASSARGAETQYF
>TRBJ2-7|.|11|TRBV3-1/TRBV3-2|.
TGTGCCAGCAGCCGGACAGAGGAGCAGTACTTC
CASSRTEEQYF
>TRBJ2-7|.|12|TRBV6-6|.
TGTGCCAGCAGTCCTCGTGGGGACGAGCAGTACTTC
CASSPRGDEQYF
>TRBJ1-2|.|13|TRBV14|.
TGTGCCAGCAGCCTAGGGCCTAACTATGGCTACACCTTC
CASSLGPNYGYTF
>TRBJ1-1|TRBD1|15|TRBV20-1|.
TGCAGTGCTAGTGACTCCGGGACAGGGGACCCTGAAGCTTTCTTT
CSASDSGTGDPEAFF
>TRBJ2-5|.|15|TRBV9|.
TGTGCCAGCAGCCTCTCCGGGGGGCCAACGGAGACCCAGTACTTC
CASSLSGGPTETQYF
>TRBJ1-1|.|14|TRBV9|.
TGTGCCAGCAGCTTCTTAGGGGGGAACACTGAAGCTTTCTTT
CASSFLGGNTEAFF
>TRBJ2-6|.|12|TRBV2|.
TGTGCCAGCAGTGTGACGGCCAACGTCCTGACTTTC
CASSVTANVLTF
>TRBJ2-1|.|15|TRBV7-2|.
TGTGCCAGCAGCGCAGGGGGGAGGACGTTTGGTGAGCAGTTCTTC
CASSAGGRTFGEQFF
>TRBJ2-1|.|12|TRBV11-3|.
TGTGCCAGCAGCTTATCGGGGAATGAGCAGTTCTTC
CASSLSGNEQFF